This T cell receptor beta chain was identified during a study of CD8 T cells in ankylosing spondylitis. The study's findings and limits: Eight highly homologous variants made up a TCR beta motif, and this motif appeared characteristic of ankylosing spondylitis blood.

Comments on this clonotype: The antigen is undetermined.

TCRdb called the 5' RACE reads again in MiXCR, with one record for every CDR3 protein. The data show around 890,000 distinct CDR3 sequences, with 12% seen just once and about 0.49% held by the top ten. CDR3 length: 13 residues. Germline CDR1 is DFQATT and CDR2 is SNEGSKA (reference sequence). V dropped 6 bases and J dropped 1 base, with 12 bases sitting between them. The TCR sequence derives from a male donor with ankylosing spondylitis. The V gene is TRBV20-1, the J gene TRBJ1-1; D is ambiguous. Sequencing was done on a sample of blood, either unsorted or a sorted T cell fraction (not recorded which). CDR3 coding DNA: TGCAGTGCCAGGAAGACGGCGAACACTGAAGCTTTCTTT. This encodes CSARKTANTEAFF.